The source of this T cell receptor beta chain is a study of T cells in Graves' hyperthyroidism and ophthalmopathy. Study-wide results and limits: Separating ophthalmopathy from stable hyperthyroidism was achieved by a 13 V-J model.

There were TCR beta CDR3 regions amplified from RNA transcripts. In the first-round RT-PCR of the TCR CDR3, the HTBI primer set was used. TCRdb fed the multiplex PCR reads into MiXCR, producing one record per CDR3 protein. The table records 490,000 or so distinct CDR3 sequences, around a fifth of them present only once. Only a few counts were recorded for this clonotype. No antigen is known for it. Trimming removed 2 bases at V and 3 bases at J, with 12 bases between. Germline CDR1 MNHEY, CDR2 SMNVEV (reference sequence). The CDR3 length is 15 residues. This chain links TRBV27 with TRBJ2-3; D remains ambiguous. Sequencing was done on a sample of blood. This clonotype was obtained from a woman aged 70-85 years with Graves' ophthalmopathy. The CDR3 bases are TGTGCCAGCAGTTTAAGGTGGAGTAGGACAGATACGCAGTATTTT. Translation gives CASSLRWSRTDTQYF.